This T cell receptor (beta chain) is from a study of shared clonotypes between healthy human individuals. Sequencing was performed with immunoSEQ multiplex PCR; in TCRdb, only in-frame clones are kept and a portion is missing. This sample has a few million clones, with more than 80% found just once. The J segment lost 9 bases and the V segment lost 2 bases, leaving 3 bases of the junction unmatched. The CDR3 contains 13 residues. From germline, CDR1 is SGHTA and CDR2 FQGTGA. From CD4+ cells came CD45RA+ naive and CD45RA-negative memory subsets. The V gene is TRBV7-3, the J gene TRBJ2-1, with 8 bases that match TRBD1. The sequenced sample consisted of naive CD4+ T cells from PBMCs. As to subset: CD45RA+ positively selected. The TCR sequence derives from a young man in good health. Some clones in this sample may be carry-over from other donors' samples. The CDR3 region is CASSLDRGSEQFF. CDR3 in DNA: TGTGCCAGCAGCTTAGACAGGGGAAGTGAGCAGTTCTTC.